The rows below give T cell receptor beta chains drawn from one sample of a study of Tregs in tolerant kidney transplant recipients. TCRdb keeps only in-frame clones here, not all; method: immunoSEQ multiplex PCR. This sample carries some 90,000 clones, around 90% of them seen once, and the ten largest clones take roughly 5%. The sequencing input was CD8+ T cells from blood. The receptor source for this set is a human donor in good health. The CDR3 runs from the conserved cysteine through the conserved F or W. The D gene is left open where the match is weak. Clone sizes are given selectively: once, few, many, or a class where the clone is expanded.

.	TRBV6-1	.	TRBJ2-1	CASSVYNEQFF	TGTGCCAGCAGTGTATACAATGAGCAGTTCTTC
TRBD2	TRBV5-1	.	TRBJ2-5	CASSIGLVPETQYF	TGCGCCAGCAGCATCGGACTAGTCCCTGAGACCCAGTACTTC
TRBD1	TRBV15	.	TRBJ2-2	CATSLDRVNTGELFF	TGTGCCACCTCTCTGGACAGGGTGAACACCGGGGAGCTGTTTTTT
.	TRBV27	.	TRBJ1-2	CASSMQGSGYTF	TGTGCCAGCAGCATGCAGGGCTCTGGCTACACCTTC
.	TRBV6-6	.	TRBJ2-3	CASSPGARGDTQYF	TGTGCCAGCAGCCCGGGCGCCCGGGGAGATACGCAGTATTTT
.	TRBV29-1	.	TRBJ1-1	CSVDRDTKNTEAFF	TGCAGCGTTGATCGTGACACCAAGAACACTGAAGCTTTCTTT
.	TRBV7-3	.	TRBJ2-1	CASSLTGGPYNEQFF	TGTGCCAGCAGCTTAACCGGGGGGCCCTACAATGAGCAGTTCTTC
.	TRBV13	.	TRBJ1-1	CASSLGLNTEAFF	TGTGCCAGCAGCCTCGGACTGAACACTGAAGCTTTCTTT
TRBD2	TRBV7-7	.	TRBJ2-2	CASSLGSGATGELFF	TGTGCTAGCAGCTTGGGTAGCGGGGCCACCGGGGAGCTGTTTTTT
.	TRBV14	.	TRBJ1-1	CASSRNRVNTEAFF	TGTGCCAGCAGCCGGAACAGGGTGAACACTGAAGCTTTCTTT
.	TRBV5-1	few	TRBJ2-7	CASSASHEQYF	TGCGCCAGCAGCGCTTCGCACGAGCAGTACTTC
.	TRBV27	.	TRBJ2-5	CASSPRDGRSGTQYF	TGTGCCAGCAGTCCGCGGGACGGTAGAAGCGGGACCCAGTACTTC
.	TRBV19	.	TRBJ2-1	CASSITIAAQANEQFF	TGTGCCAGTAGTATCACAATTGCGGCTCAGGCCAATGAGCAGTTCTTC
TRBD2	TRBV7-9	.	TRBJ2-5	CASSLGVAGGLGETQYF	TGTGCCAGCAGCTTAGGAGTGGCGGGAGGCCTCGGGGAGACCCAGTACTTC
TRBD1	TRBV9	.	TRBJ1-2	CASSSRPGQEYYGYTF	TGTGCCAGCAGCTCCCGACCCGGACAGGAGTACTATGGCTACACCTTC
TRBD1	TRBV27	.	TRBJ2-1	CARRPGQGGESSYNEQFF	TGTGCCAGACGCCCGGGACAGGGCGGTGAGAGCTCCTACAATGAGCAGTTCTTC
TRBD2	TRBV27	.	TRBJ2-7	CASSPISGSSYEQYF	TGTGCCAGCAGTCCAATTAGCGGGAGTAGCTACGAGCAGTACTTC
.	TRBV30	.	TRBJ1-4	CAWSVGAGDEKLFF	TGTGCCTGGAGTGTGGGGGCCGGGGATGAAAAACTGTTTTTT
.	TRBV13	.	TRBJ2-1	CASSGPDLSSYNEQFF	TGTGCCAGCAGCGGGCCGGACCTTAGCTCCTACAATGAGCAGTTCTTC
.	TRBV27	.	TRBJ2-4	CASSPAAARWPSKNIQYF	TGTGCCAGCAGTCCCGCGGCGGCTAGATGGCCGTCCAAAAACATTCAGTACTTC
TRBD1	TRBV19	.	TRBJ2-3	CASSMVGQVLDTQYF	TGTGCCAGTAGTATGGTGGGACAGGTTTTGGATACGCAGTATTTT
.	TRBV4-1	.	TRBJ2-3	CASSQGGQDTQYF	TGCGCCAGCAGCCAAGGCGGGCAGGATACGCAGTATTTT
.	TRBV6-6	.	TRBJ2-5	CASSYHHGETQYF	TGTGCCAGCAGTTACCACCACGGTGAGACCCAGTACTTC
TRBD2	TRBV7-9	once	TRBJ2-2	CASSSRLAGVNTGELFF	TGTGCCAGCAGCTCACGACTAGCGGGGGTGAACACCGGGGAGCTGTTTTTT
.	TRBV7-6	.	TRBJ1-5	CASSLGQGNQPQHF	TGTGCCAGCAGCTTAGGGCAGGGGAATCAGCCCCAGCATTTT
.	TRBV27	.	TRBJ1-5	CASSLWGGFNQPQHF	TGTGCCAGCAGTTTATGGGGAGGGTTCAATCAGCCCCAGCATTTT
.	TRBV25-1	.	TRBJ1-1	CASSGSRWANTEAFF	TGTGCCAGCAGTGGATCGAGGTGGGCGAACACTGAAGCTTTCTTT
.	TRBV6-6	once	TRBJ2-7	CASSYWGQSYEQYF	TGTGCCAGCAGTTACTGGGGTCAATCCTACGAGCAGTACTTC
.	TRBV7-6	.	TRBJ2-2	CASSLGAGTLNTGELFF	TGTGCCAGCAGCTTAGGGGCAGGGACCCTGAACACCGGGGAGCTGTTTTTT
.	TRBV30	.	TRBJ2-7	CAWSVGSGPYEQYF	TGTGCCTGGAGTGTAGGGTCGGGACCCTACGAGCAGTACTTC
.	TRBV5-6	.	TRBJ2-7	CASSLEGPYHEQYF	TGTGCCAGCAGCTTGGAGGGGCCATACCACGAGCAGTACTTC
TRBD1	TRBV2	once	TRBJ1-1	CASRSPRGRTEAFF	TGTGCCAGCAGGAGCCCCAGGGGGCGCACTGAAGCTTTCTTT
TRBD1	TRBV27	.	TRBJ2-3	CASSLGVRDRGWDTQYF	TGTGCCAGCAGTTTGGGGGTCCGGGACAGGGGGTGGGATACGCAGTATTTT
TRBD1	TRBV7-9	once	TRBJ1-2	CASSSPPGQLDYGYTF	TGTGCCAGCAGCTCCCCACCGGGACAGTTAGATTATGGCTACACCTTC
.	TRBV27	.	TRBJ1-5	CASSPLGSNQPQHF	TGTGCCAGCAGTCCCCTTGGAAGCAATCAGCCCCAGCATTTT
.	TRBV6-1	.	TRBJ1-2	CASRKNGGYTF	TGTGCCAGCCGCAAAAACGGTGGCTACACCTTC
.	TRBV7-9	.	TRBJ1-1	CASSDLAGSTEAFF	TGTGCCAGCAGCGATCTCGCAGGTAGCACTGAAGCTTTCTTT
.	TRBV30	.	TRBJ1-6	CAWTRVESYNSPLHF	TGTGCCTGGACACGGGTGGAGTCCTATAATTCACCCCTCCACTTT
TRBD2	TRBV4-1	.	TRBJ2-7	CASSLGLAAYEQYF	TGCGCCAGCAGCCTGGGACTAGCGGCCTACGAGCAGTACTTC
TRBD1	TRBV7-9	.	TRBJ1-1	CASSAPGTGGKRVAFF	TGTGCCAGCAGCGCCCCCGGGACAGGGGGAAAGAGGGTAGCTTTCTTT
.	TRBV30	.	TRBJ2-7	CAWSDQTVVVYEQYF	TGTGCCTGGAGTGACCAGACGGTCGTCGTGTACGAGCAGTACTTC
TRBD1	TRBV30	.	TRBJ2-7	CAVTGTGSSYEQYF	TGTGCCGTAACAGGGACAGGGTCCTCCTACGAGCAGTACTTC
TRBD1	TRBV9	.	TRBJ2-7	CASSAGTGISYEQYF	TGTGCCAGCAGCGCCGGGACAGGGATCTCCTACGAGCAGTACTTC
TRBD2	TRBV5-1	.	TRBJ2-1	CASSPSGSPNEQFF	TGCGCCAGCAGCCCTAGCGGGAGTCCCAATGAGCAGTTCTTC
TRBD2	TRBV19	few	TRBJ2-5	CASSIESRTSGEGETQYF	TGTGCCAGTAGTATAGAGTCCAGGACTAGCGGAGAGGGGGAGACCCAGTACTTC
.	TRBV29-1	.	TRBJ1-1	CSVGLGVNTEAFF	TGCAGCGTTGGCTTAGGGGTGAACACTGAAGCTTTCTTT
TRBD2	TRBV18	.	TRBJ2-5	CASSPRTSGRQETQYF	TGTGCCAGCTCACCCCGGACTAGCGGGCGACAAGAGACCCAGTACTTC
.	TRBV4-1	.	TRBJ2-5	CASSQDDYQETQYF	TGCGCCAGCAGCCAAGATGACTACCAAGAGACCCAGTACTTC